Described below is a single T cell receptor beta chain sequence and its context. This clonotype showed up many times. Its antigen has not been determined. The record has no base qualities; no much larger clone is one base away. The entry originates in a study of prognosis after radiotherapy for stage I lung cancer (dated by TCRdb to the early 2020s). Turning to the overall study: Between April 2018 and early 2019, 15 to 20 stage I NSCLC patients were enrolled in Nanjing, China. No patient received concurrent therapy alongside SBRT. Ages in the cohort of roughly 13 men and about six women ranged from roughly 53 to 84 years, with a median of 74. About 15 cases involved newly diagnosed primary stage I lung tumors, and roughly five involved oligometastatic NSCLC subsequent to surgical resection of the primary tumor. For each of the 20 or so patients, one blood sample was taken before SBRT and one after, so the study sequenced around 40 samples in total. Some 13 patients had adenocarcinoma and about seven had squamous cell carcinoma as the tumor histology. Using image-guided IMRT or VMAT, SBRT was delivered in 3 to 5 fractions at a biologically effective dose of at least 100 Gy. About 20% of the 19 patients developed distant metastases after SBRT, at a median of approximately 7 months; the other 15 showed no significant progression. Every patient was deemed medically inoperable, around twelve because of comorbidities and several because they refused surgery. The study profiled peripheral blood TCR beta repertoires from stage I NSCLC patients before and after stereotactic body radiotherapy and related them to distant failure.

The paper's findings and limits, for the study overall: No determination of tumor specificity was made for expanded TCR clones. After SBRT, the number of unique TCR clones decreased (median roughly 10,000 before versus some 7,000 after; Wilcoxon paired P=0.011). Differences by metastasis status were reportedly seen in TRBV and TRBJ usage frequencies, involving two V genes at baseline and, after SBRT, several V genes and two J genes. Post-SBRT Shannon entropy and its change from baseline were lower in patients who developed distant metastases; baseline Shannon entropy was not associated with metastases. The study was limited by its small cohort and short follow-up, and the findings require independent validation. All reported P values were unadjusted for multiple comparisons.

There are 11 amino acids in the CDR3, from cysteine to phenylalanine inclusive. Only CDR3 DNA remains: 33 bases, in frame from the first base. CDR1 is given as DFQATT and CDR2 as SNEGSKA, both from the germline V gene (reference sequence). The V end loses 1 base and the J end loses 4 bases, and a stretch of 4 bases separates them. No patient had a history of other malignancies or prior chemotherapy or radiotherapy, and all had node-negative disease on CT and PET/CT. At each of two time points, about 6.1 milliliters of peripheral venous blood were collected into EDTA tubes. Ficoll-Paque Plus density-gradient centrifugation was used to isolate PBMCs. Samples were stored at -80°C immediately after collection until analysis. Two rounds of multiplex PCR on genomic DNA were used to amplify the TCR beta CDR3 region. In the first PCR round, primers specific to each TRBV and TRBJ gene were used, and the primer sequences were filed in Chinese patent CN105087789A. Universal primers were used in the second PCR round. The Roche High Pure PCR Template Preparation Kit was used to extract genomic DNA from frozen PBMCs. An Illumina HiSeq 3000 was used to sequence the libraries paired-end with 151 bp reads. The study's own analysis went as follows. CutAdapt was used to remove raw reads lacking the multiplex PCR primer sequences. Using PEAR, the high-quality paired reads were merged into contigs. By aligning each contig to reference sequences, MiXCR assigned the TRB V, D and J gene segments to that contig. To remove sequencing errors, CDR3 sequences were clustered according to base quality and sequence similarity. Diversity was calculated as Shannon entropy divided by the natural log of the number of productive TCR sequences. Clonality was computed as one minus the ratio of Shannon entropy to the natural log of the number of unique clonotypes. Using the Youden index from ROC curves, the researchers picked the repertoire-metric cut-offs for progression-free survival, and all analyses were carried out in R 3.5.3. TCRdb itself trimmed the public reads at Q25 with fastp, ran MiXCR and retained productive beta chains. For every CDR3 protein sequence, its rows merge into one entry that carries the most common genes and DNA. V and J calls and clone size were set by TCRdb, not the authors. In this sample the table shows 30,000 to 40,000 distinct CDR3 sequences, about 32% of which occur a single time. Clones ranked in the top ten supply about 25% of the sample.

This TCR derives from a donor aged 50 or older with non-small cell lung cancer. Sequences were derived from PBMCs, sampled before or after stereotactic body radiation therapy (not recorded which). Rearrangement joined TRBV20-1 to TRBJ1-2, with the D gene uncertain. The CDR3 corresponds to CSARGGYGYTF. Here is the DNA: TGCAGTGCTAGAGGGGGCTATGGCTACACCTTC.